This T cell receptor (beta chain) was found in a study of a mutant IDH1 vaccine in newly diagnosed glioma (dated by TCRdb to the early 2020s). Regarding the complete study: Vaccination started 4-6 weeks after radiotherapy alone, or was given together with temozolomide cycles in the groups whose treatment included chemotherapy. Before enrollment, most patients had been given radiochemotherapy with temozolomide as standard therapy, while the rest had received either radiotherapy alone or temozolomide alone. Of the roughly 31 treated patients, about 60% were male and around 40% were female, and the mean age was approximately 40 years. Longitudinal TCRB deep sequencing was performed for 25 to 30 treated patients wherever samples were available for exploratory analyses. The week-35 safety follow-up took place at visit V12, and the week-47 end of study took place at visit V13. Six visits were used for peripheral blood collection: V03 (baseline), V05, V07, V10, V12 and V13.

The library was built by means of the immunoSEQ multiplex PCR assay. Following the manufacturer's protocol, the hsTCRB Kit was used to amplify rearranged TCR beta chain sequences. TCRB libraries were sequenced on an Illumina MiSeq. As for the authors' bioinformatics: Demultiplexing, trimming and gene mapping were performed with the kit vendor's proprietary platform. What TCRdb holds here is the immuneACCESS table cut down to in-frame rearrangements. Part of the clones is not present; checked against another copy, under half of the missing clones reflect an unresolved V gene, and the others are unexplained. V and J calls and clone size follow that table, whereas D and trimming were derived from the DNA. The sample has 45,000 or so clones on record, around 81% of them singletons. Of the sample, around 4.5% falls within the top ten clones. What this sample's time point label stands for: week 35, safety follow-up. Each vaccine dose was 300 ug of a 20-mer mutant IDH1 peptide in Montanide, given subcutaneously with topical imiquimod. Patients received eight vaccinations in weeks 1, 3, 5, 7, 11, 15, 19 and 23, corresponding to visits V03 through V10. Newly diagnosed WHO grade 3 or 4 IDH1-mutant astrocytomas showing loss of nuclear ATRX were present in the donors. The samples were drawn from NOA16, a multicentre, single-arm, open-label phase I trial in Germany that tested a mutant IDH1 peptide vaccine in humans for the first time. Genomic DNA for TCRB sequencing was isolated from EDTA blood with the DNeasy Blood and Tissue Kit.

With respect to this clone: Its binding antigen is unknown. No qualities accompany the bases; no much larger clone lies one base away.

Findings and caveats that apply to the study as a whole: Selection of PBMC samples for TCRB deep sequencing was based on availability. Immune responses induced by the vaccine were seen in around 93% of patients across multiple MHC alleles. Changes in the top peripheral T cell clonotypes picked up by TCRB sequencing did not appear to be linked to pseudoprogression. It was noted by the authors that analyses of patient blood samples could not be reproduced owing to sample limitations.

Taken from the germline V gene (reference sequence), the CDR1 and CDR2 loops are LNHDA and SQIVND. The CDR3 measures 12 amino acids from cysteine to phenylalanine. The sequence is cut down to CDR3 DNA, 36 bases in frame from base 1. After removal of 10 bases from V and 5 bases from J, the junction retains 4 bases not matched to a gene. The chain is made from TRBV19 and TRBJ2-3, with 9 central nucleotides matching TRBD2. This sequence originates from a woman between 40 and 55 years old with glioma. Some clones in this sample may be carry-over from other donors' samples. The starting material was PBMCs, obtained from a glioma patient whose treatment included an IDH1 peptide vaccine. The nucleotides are TGTGCCACACGGACTAGCGAAGATACGCAGTATTTT. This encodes CATRTSEDTQYF.